What follows describes a single T cell receptor (beta chain). The sample originates from a study of shared clonotypes between healthy human individuals. Study overall: Samples came from a couple of female and three male donors aged 18 to 49.

This CDR3 has 12 residues. Germline-derived CDR1 and CDR2 are KGHSH and LQKENI. V lost 3 bases and J lost 9, with 9 bases in between. Sequenced by immunoSEQ multiplex PCR; TCRdb stores in-frame clones only, minus some. The data show some 530,000 clones, with around 85% seen just once and about 13% held by the top ten. Each sample came from a Caucasian adult donor living in Nashville, Tennessee. Sequencing was performed on PBMCs. The clonotype comes from a woman in her 40s in good health. Some clones in this sample may be carry-over from other donors' samples. J is TRBJ1-5 and V is TRBV18; the D is unclear. As DNA, the CDR3 is TGTGCCAGCTCACCTCTGGAAGGGCCCCAGCATTTT. Its protein product is CASSPLEGPQHF.